The present TCR beta chain was sequenced within a study of blood T cell repertoires in COVID-19. The overall study: Some COVID-19 samples were acute and others convalescent; all came from the United States, Italy and Spain. PBMCs, B-cell-depleted T cells, or T cells provided the cDNA or gDNA that made up the material.

Original data processing: Researchers report that nucleated cell counts were estimated from reference gene primer amplification. This table comes from immunoSEQ multiplex PCR, and its TCRdb copy is limited to in-frame clones, with some not included. The DNA was the basis for D and trimming; V, J and clone size are from that table. Here the sample spans fewer than 130,000 clones, around 87% being singletons. Sequencing input: peripheral blood. The clonotype originates from a woman at least 80 years old with acute or convalescent COVID-19.

The CDR3 DNA sequence: TGTGCCAGCAGCAGACCAGCATTAGCCGCGTCCGAGCAGTACTTC. This codes for CASSRPALAASEQYF. This sequence joins TRBV5-8 and TRBJ2-7; D unclear. V lost 4 bases to trimming and J lost 6 bases, with 20 bases between them. CDR3 size: 15 residues. Per the germline V gene, CDR1 is SGHTS and CDR2 is YDEGEE.